This T cell receptor beta chain was found in a study of blood T cell repertoires in COVID-19. Study overall: Collection of acute and convalescent COVID-19 samples took place in the United States, Italy and Spain.

In the original workflow: From reference gene primer amplification, estimates of nucleated cell counts were derived. Generated by immunoSEQ multiplex PCR, the TCRdb table keeps only in-frame clones and is missing some. The DNA was the basis for D and trimming; V, J and clone size are from that table. The data show about 200,000 clones, with 65% to 90% seen just once and about 4.1% held by the top ten. Self-reported history from a screening survey and questionnaire set each donor's cohort. This CDR3 spans 12 amino acids. V was clipped by 5 bases and J by 2 bases, with 7 bases between them. The chain has TRBV12-3 or TRBV12-4 and TRBJ2-7; D uncertain. Sequencing used PBMCs or T cells enriched from blood (not recorded which). The clonotype originates from a woman aged 40 to 49 with acute COVID-19. As DNA, the CDR3 is TGTGCCAGCAGTCGTCAGGCCTACGAGCAGTACTTC. Translated, it gives CASSRQAYEQYF.